The sequence of this TCR beta chain was determined in a study of cytomegalovirus exposure and HLA in healthy donors. The study ran its PCR with 60 Vbeta and 13 Jbeta primers. Only in-frame clones appear in the TCRdb table, and some are missing; sequencing was by immunoSEQ multiplex PCR. The sample consists of fewer than 150,000 clones, about four fifths of them appearing once. This clone showed up just a few times. The CDR3 runs 13 residues. CDR1 LNHDA and CDR2 SQIVND come from the germline V gene (reference sequence). Trimming removed 10 bases from V and 7 bases from J, with 20 bases in between. Specimen: PBMCs. The clonotype was recovered from a man aged 30-40 years in good health and CMV-seronegative. The genes are TRBV19 and TRBJ2-7; a weak D match, TRBD1 (5 bases). This CDR3 is CATQKGDFGEQYF. In DNA, the CDR3 is TGTGCCACCCAGAAAGGGGATTTCGGGGAGCAGTACTTC.